The 29 T cell receptor beta chains given below trace back to one sample, sequenced in a study of blood T cell repertoires in COVID-19. Produced via immunoSEQ multiplex PCR; TCRdb's table is partial and in-frame only. Seen here are approximately 200,000 clones, 80% to 90% observed once, and the top ten hold roughly 10%. Material for sequencing was PBMCs or T cells enriched from blood (not recorded which). The receptors were sampled from a man aged 35-49 years who had recovered from COVID-19.

The chain has TRBV20-1 and TRBJ2-1; D unclear. CDR1 and CDR2 from the germline V gene are DFQATT and SNEGSKA (reference sequence). The V end lost 6 bases, the J end lost 7 bases, and 10 bases lay between the germline ends. The length of the CDR3 is 11 residues. This chain's CDR3 is CSAPTQNEQFF. CDR3 coding DNA: TGCAGTGCCCCGACTCAGAATGAGCAGTTCTTC.

J is TRBJ1-5 and V is TRBV5-6, with TRBD1 as a possible D gene (6 bases). Trimming took off 3 bases at V and 7 bases at J, with 17 bases between the two ends. This CDR3 contains 15 residues. Looked up from germline, CDR1 is SGHDT and CDR2 is YYEEEE. CDR3 protein: CASSSLLTGEQPQHF. The DNA for the CDR3 is TGTGCCAGCAGCTCCTTGCTGACAGGAGAACAGCCCCAGCATTTT.

The rearrangement joins TRBV10-2 to TRBJ1-1, with D tentatively TRBD1 (6 bases). V lost 6 bases and J lost 1, with 9 bases in between. The CDR3 loop spans 13 amino acids. CDR1 and CDR2 (germline): WSHSY, SAAADI. CDR3 sequence (DNA): TGCGCCAGCAGAACACAGGGGAACACTGAAGCTTTCTTT. Translation gives CASRTQGNTEAFF.

This clone was recorded only once. The gene calls are TRBV7-9 and TRBJ1-2; D gene ambiguous. Germline CDR1 is SEHNR and CDR2 is FQNEAQ (reference sequence). This CDR3 has 12 residues. V was clipped by 5 bases and J by 5 bases, with 9 bases between them. The CDR3 here is CASSPKIYGYTF. CDR3 DNA sequence: TGTGCCAGCAGCCCTAAAATATATGGCTACACCTTC.

The CDR3 nucleotides are TGCAGCGTCCGGGAGGATACGCAGTATTTT. This gives the protein CSVREDTQYF. The rearrangement uses TRBV29-1 and TRBJ2-3; a weak D match, TRBD2 (6 bases). The ends were cut back, 6 bases at V and 6 bases at J, with 7 bases in the middle. Germline CDR1 and CDR2: SQVTM and ANQGSEA. This CDR3 is built from 10 residues.

This clone was observed once. The chain has TRBV6-5 and TRBJ1-5; TRBD1 agrees at 9 bases. V lost 6 bases, J lost 3 bases, and 6 bases stayed unmatched. This CDR3 is 15 amino acids long. CDR1 MNHEY and CDR2 SVGAGI come from the germline V gene. CDR3 DNA sequence: TGTGCCAGCAGGTACGGGACAGGGATCAATCAGCCCCAGCATTTT. As protein: CASRYGTGINQPQHF.

The chain is built from TRBV4-2 and TRBJ2-7, with TRBD2 matching over 9 bases. The V gene end was trimmed by 1 base and the J gene end by 5 bases; junction bases not matched to a gene: 12. CDR3 length: 17 amino acids. Germline CDR1 reads LGHNA; CDR2 reads YNFKEQ. CDR3 DNA: TGTGCCAGCAGCCAAGCTAATAGCGGGAGACCCCCTAACGAGCAGTACTTC. Translation: CASSQANSGRPPNEQYF.

The chain recombines TRBV14 with TRBJ1-2, with D unresolved. Trimming pared 4 bases from V and 4 bases from J, leaving 10 bases between. Germline CDR1 reads SGHDN; CDR2 reads FVKESK. The length of the CDR3 is 13 residues. This CDR3 is CASSPAPVYGYTF. DNA for the CDR3: TGTGCCAGCAGCCCAGCGCCAGTCTATGGCTACACCTTC.

The chain recombines TRBV6-2 or TRBV6-3 with TRBJ2-1; TRBD2 agrees at 8 bases. The V and J ends lost 6 bases and 4 bases, in that order; junction bases with no gene match: 11. Germline CDR1 reads MNHEY; CDR2 reads SVGEGT. The CDR3 spans 16 residues. CDR3 DNA sequence: TGTGCCAGCAGGCCTGACCTAGCGGGCGCTTACAATGAGCAGTTCTTC. The encoded protein is CASRPDLAGAYNEQFF.

The rearrangement links TRBV5-4 to TRBJ2-1, with 11 bases matching TRBD2. J lost 8 bases, V lost 4 bases, and 11 bases had no gene match. Germline V gives CDR1 SGHNT, CDR2 YYREEE (reference sequence). The CDR3 contains 16 residues. The CDR3 sequence is CASSRGRGLAVDEQFF. In nucleotides, the CDR3 is TGTGCCAGCAGCCGGGGAAGGGGACTAGCGGTCGATGAGCAGTTCTTC.

In DNA, the CDR3 is TGTGCCAGCAGCTTCCCTCTCGGACTAGGCGCAGATACGCAGTATTTT. Residues: CASSFPLGLGADTQYF. The chain recombines TRBV7-2 with TRBJ2-3; 7 bases line up with TRBD2. CDR3 length: 16 residues. The V segment lost 3 bases and the J segment 4 bases; nucleotides outside the gene matches: 10. CDR1 and CDR2 (germline): SGHTA, FQGNSA.

The genes are TRBV19 and TRBJ2-5; the match to TRBD1 covers 7 bases. The germline CDR1 and CDR2 sequences are LNHDA and SQIVND (reference sequence). The CDR3 length is 13 residues. J gave up 5 bases and V 1 base, and 1 base lay outside the gene matches. CDR3 bases: TGTGCCAGTAGTATAGGACAGGGCGAGACCCAGTACTTC. Protein product: CASSIGQGETQYF.

V usage is TRBV7-6 and J usage is TRBJ1-5; no clear D. This CDR3 is built from 13 residues. Germline V CDR1 and CDR2: SGHVS, FNYEAQ. V shed 5 bases and J shed 5 bases, with 10 bases lying between them. The CDR3 spells CASSTREDQPQHF. Written as DNA, the CDR3 is TGTGCCAGCAGCACTAGAGAAGATCAGCCCCAGCATTTT. The whole variable domain, remainder taken from reference TRBV7-6 and TRBJ1-5, is GAGVSQSPRYKVTKRGQDVALRCDPISGHVSLYWYRQALGQGPEFLTYFNYEAQQDKSGLPNDRFSAERPEGSISTLTIQRTEQRDSAMYRCASSTREDQPQHFGDGTRLSIL.

The chain joins TRBV9 to TRBJ2-2; D remains ambiguous. The V end was cut by 0 bases, the J end by 3 bases, with 9 bases between. Germline V CDR1 and CDR2: SGDLS, YYNGEE. This CDR3 is 15 amino acids long. CDR3 residues: CASSVELGDTGELFF. The CDR3 DNA is TGTGCCAGCAGCGTAGAGTTGGGCGACACCGGGGAGCTGTTTTTT.

J is TRBJ1-6 and V is TRBV3-1 (or the pseudogene TRBV3-2); D unresolved. Germline V lookup: CDR1 LGHDT, CDR2 YNNKEL (reference sequence). The CDR3 runs 13 residues. V was shortened by 4 bases and J by 10 bases, with 11 bases between the two germline ends. The CDR3, as DNA: TGTGCCAGCAGCCTTTCACGAGGGTCACCCCTCCACTTT. Its protein product is CASSLSRGSPLHF.

The chain is built from TRBV29-1 and TRBJ1-2; 7 bases align to TRBD1. CDR1 and CDR2 from the germline V gene are SQVTM and ANQGSEA. V gave up 4 bases and J gave up 5 bases; unmatched junction bases: 10. The CDR3 spans 14 residues. The CDR3 nucleotides are TGCAGCGTTGTCCCACAACAGGGGACTTATGGCTACACCTTC. This translates into CSVVPQQGTYGYTF. The full variable domain, its missing parts supplied by reference TRBV29-1 and TRBJ1-2, is SAVISQKPSRDICQRGTSLTIQCQVDSQVTMMFWYRQQPGQSLTLIATANQGSEATYESGFVIDKFPISRPNLTFSTLTVSNMSPEDSSIYLCSVVPQQGTYGYTFGSGTRLTVV.

V and J are TRBV6-2 or TRBV6-3 and TRBJ1-1; D is unresolved. CDR3 length: 16 amino acids. The V end lost 2 bases, the J end lost 1 base, and 14 bases lay between the germline ends. The germline V gene encodes CDR1 MNHEY and CDR2 SVGEGT. CDR3 protein: CASSYHLTTSNTEAFF. In DNA, the CDR3 is TGTGCCAGCAGTTACCATCTGACAACCTCGAACACTGAAGCTTTCTTT.

This clone showed up just once. The V call is TRBV5-1, the J call TRBJ1-2; a possible D gene is TRBD1 (5 bases). With 4 bases removed from V and 7 bases from J, the gap between germline ends came to 17 bases. The CDR3 runs 14 residues. Germline values: CDR1 SGHRS, CDR2 YFSETQ. CDR3 sequence reads: CASSPSLGASGYTF. The CDR3 coding sequence is TGCGCCAGCAGCCCGAGTTTAGGGGCCAGTGGCTACACCTTC.

This chain joins TRBV28 and TRBJ1-2, with D possibly TRBD1 on 6 matching bases. Per germline, CDR1 MDHEN and CDR2 SYDVKM. V was cut by 6 bases and J by 8 bases, with 19 bases left in between. CDR3 length: 14 amino acids. CDR3 coding DNA: TGTGCCAGCAGCCCCAGGGGTAAGTTGCCGGGCTACACCTTC. It codes for CASSPRGKLPGYTF.

The rearrangement joins TRBV15 to TRBJ2-7; 9 bases agree with TRBD2. V shed 0 bases, J shed 0 bases, and the junction held 12 bases outside the gene matches. The germline V gene encodes CDR1 LNHNV and CDR2 YYDKDF (reference sequence). This CDR3 has 19 residues. This chain's CDR3 is CATSRDQGQAGGSSYEQYF. In DNA, the CDR3 is TGTGCCACCAGCAGAGATCAAGGACAGGCGGGAGGGAGCTCCTACGAGCAGTACTTC.

This chain joins TRBV5-8 and TRBJ1-4, with D maybe TRBD1 (5 bases). The germline V gene encodes CDR1 SGHTS and CDR2 YDEGEE. The CDR3 runs 13 residues. Between the trimmed V and J ends, which lost 6 bases and 5 bases, there was a span of 11 bases. CDR3 in amino acids: CASIFGGNEKLFF. CDR3 DNA sequence: TGTGCCAGCATATTTGGGGGGAATGAAAAACTGTTTTTT.

As to this clone: The same CDR3 is also encoded by other DNA sequences in this sample. V is TRBV28 and J is TRBJ1-2; TRBD1 is a possible D gene (5 bases). The CDR3 consists of 13 residues. Looked up from germline, CDR1 is MDHEN and CDR2 is SYDVKM. The germline V and J ends were trimmed by 5 bases and 1 base, with 8 bases remaining between them. CDR3 residues: CASSLGGNYGYTF. The CDR3, as DNA: TGTGCCAGCAGTCTCGGGGGTAACTATGGCTACACCTTC.

The table lists this clone with a few counts. Sequence at one end of the junction differs from germline and may be a read error. The chain employs TRBV12-3 or TRBV12-4 and TRBJ1-5; TRBD1 agrees at 11 bases. The CDR3 is made up of 12 amino acids. The CDR3 region has the DNA TGTGCCAGCAGCCGCGGGACAGGGGGGGTGGATTTT. Translation: CASSRGTGGVDF.

The rearrangement links TRBV7-3 to TRBJ2-7; D may be TRBD2 (6 bases). Trimming removed 5 bases from V and 4 bases from J, with 12 bases in between. Germline CDR1 SGHTA, CDR2 FQGTGA. The CDR3 consists of 13 residues. The CDR3 nucleotides are TGTGCCAGCAGCCAGGGAGGAGGGTACGAGCAGTACTTC. Translation gives CASSQGGGYEQYF. The entire variable domain, with the rest obtained from reference TRBV7-3 and TRBJ2-7, is as follows: GAGVSQTPSNKVTEKGKYVELRCDPISGHTALYWYRQSLGQGPEFLIYFQGTGAADDSGLPNDRFFAVRPEGSVSTLKIQRTERGDSAVYLCASSQGGGYEQYFGPGTRLTVT.

With regard to this clone: The same CDR3 also results from other DNA sequences found in this sample. V and J are TRBV2 and TRBJ1-2, with D perhaps matching TRBD1 (5 bases). Trimming took off 2 bases at V and 5 bases at J, with 6 bases between the two ends. Germline V gene lookup returns CDR1 SNHLY and CDR2 FYNNEI. This CDR3 contains 12 residues. The CDR3: CASSERGYGYTF. The CDR3 DNA reads as TGTGCCAGCAGTGAAAGGGGATATGGCTACACCTTC.

The rearrangement links TRBV19 to TRBJ1-6; maybe TRBD1 (5 bases). The CDR3 has 19 residues. Trimming removed 8 bases at V and 0 bases at J, with 23 bases between. CDR1 is LNHDA, CDR2 SQIVND, per germline (reference sequence). CDR3: CASPKRGRVALSYNSPLHF. The CDR3 DNA reads TGTGCCAGTCCTAAAAGAGGCAGGGTCGCCCTCTCCTATAATTCACCCCTCCACTTT.

This clone was observed many times. The chain uses TRBV7-9 and TRBJ2-3; perhaps TRBD2 as D (6 bases). Trimming removed 5 bases at V and 3 bases at J, with 21 bases between. Germline lookup yields CDR1 SEHNR and CDR2 FQNEAQ (reference sequence). The CDR3 spans 17 residues. CDR3 sequence reads: CASSPPGTPAGTDTQYF. In DNA form, the CDR3 reads TGTGCCAGCAGCCCACCAGGGACTCCCGCCGGGACAGATACGCAGTATTTT.

The chain links TRBV2 to TRBJ2-7, with D unclear. Germline CDR1 SNHLY, CDR2 FYNNEI. The CDR3 extends over 14 amino acids. The V end lost 4 bases, the J end lost 2 bases, and 12 bases lay between the germline ends. The CDR3 sequence: CASSATMSTYEQYV. In nucleotides, the CDR3 is TGTGCCAGCAGTGCTACCATGAGCACCTACGAGCAGTACGTC.

The rearrangement links TRBV5-4 to TRBJ1-2; 9 nucleotides line up with TRBD1. CDR1 SGHNT and CDR2 YYREEE come from the germline V gene (reference sequence). V shed 2 bases, J shed 8 bases, and the junction held 4 bases outside the gene matches. This CDR3 has 13 amino acids. For the CDR3, the DNA is TGTGCCAGCAGCTTACAGGGGGCGGGGGGCTACACCTTC. This codes for CASSLQGAGGYTF.